These 25 T cell receptor beta chains came from one sample sequenced in a study of CD8 T cells in ankylosing spondylitis. TCRdb re-analysed the 5' RACE reads in MiXCR, keeping a single row per CDR3 protein. The sample holds fewer than 40,000 distinct CDR3 sequences, roughly 33% seen once. The material sequenced was synovial fluid, either unsorted or a sorted T cell fraction (not recorded which). These receptors all come from a male donor with ankylosing spondylitis.

The V and J genes are TRBV5-6 and TRBJ1-5; D is uncertain. This CDR3 has 14 residues. Per germline, CDR1 SGHDT and CDR2 YYEEEE. The ends were cut back, 0 bases at V and 0 bases at J, with 4 bases in the middle. Here the CDR3 DNA reads TGTGCCAGCAGCTTGGGGTATAGCAATCAGCCCCAGCATTTT. Translation gives CASSLGYSNQPQHF.

Relative to its sample, this clonotype is large. This chain joins TRBV11-2 and TRBJ2-1; TRBD2 aligns across 7 bases. After removal of 7 bases from V and 4 bases from J, the junction contained 13 bases not matched to a gene. Per the germline V gene, CDR1 is SGHAT and CDR2 is FQNNGV. The CDR3 spans 16 residues. The CDR3 loop is CASTPPEGGLYNEQFF. In nucleotides, the CDR3 is TGTGCCAGCACCCCTCCCGAGGGAGGGCTTTACAATGAGCAGTTCTTC.

This chain connects TRBV7-8 to TRBJ2-6; TRBD2 matches at 9 bases. Germline CDR1 is SGHVS and CDR2 is FQNEAQ. Trimming removed 7 bases from V and 1 base from J; junction bases left unmatched: 14. CDR3 length: 19 amino acids. CDR3 amino acids: CASTKPHWREGSGANVLTF. CDR3 DNA: TGTGCCAGCACCAAACCCCACTGGCGGGAGGGGTCTGGGGCCAACGTCCTGACTTTC.

This clonotype was seen a handful of times. This chain links TRBV7-9 with TRBJ1-2, with D uncertain. The CDR3 is made up of 13 amino acids. V was pared by 1 base and J by 8 bases, with 11 bases between. CDR1 SEHNR and CDR2 FQNEAQ come from the germline V gene (reference sequence). Here the CDR3 DNA reads TGTGCCAGCAGCTTAGAGGGCGTGCGGGGCTACACCTTC. Amino acids: CASSLEGVRGYTF.

This clonotype has just a few counts. The chain uses TRBV7-9 and TRBJ2-2; D is perhaps TRBD1 (5 bases). V was clipped by 5 bases and J by 6 bases, with 10 bases between them. Germline loops: CDR1 SEHNR, CDR2 FQNEAQ (reference sequence). This CDR3 spans 13 amino acids. The CDR3 DNA reads as TGTGCCAGCAGCGGACAAGGGGCCGGGGAGCTGTTTTTT. It specifies CASSGQGAGELFF.

In its sample, this clonotype was seen a few times. The rearrangement links TRBV6-1 to TRBJ2-7, with D perhaps TRBD2 (6 bases). Germline CDR1 is MNHNS and CDR2 is SASEGT. Trimming removed 8 bases from V and 7 bases from J, with 21 bases in between. CDR3 size: 14 residues. The CDR3 sequence: CASLTRLANGEQYV. DNA of the CDR3: TGTGCCAGCTTGACTCGCCTAGCGAACGGGGAGCAGTACGTC.

Many counts were recorded for this clonotype. The chain employs TRBV7-9 and TRBJ2-5; TRBD1 is a possible D gene (5 bases). The V gene's germline CDR1 is SEHNR and CDR2 FQNEAQ (reference sequence). The CDR3 loop spans 15 amino acids. With 0 bases removed from V and 3 bases from J, the gap between germline ends came to 11 bases. The CDR3: CASSLALGAEETQYF. In DNA, the CDR3 is TGTGCCAGCAGCTTAGCGCTAGGGGCAGAAGAGACCCAGTACTTC.

This clonotype has just a few counts. The chain combines TRBV6-4 with TRBJ2-2; TRBD2 matches 10 bases. This CDR3 contains 18 residues. Germline V gene data show CDR1 as MRHNA and CDR2 as SNTAGT. The V and J ends lost 0 bases and 3 bases, in that order; junction bases with no gene match: 7. For the CDR3, the DNA is TGTGCCAGCAGTGACTCGTATATAGCGGGAGGCCACACCGGGGAGCTGTTTTTT. Translated: CASSDSYIAGGHTGELFF.

The DNA of the CDR3 is TGTGCCAGCAGCCCTACCGACGGGTACACTGAAGCTTTCTTT. Translated, it gives CASSPTDGYTEAFF. The chain uses TRBV12-3 or TRBV12-4 and TRBJ1-1; D uncertain. Trimming took off 6 bases at V and 3 bases at J, with 14 bases between the two ends. This CDR3 region has 14 residues.

In its sample, this clonotype was seen many times. The chain combines TRBV5-6 with TRBJ2-7; D is unresolved. Germline lookup yields CDR1 SGHDT and CDR2 YYEEEE. With 0 bases removed from V and 4 bases from J, the gap between germline ends came to 17 bases. The CDR3 is 16 amino acids. CDR3 loop: CASSLAGRGMGYEQYF. The CDR3 coding sequence is TGTGCCAGCAGCTTGGCGGGCCGAGGTATGGGATACGAGCAGTACTTC.

This clonotype appeared a few times. The rearrangement links TRBV6-2 or TRBV6-3 to TRBJ2-7, with 10 bases lining up with TRBD2. V lost 4 bases, J lost 3 bases, and 6 bases stayed unmatched. Per germline, CDR1 MNHEY and CDR2 SVGEGT. The CDR3 consists of 15 residues. CDR3 protein: CASSSRLAGLYEQYV. The CDR3 DNA reads as TGTGCCAGCAGTTCCCGACTAGCGGGCCTCTACGAGCAGTACGTC.

This chain links TRBV21-1 with TRBJ1-5; the table assigns TRBD1, which was not confirmed against the DNA. TRBV21-1 is a pseudogene. The CDR3 is made up of 14 amino acids. CDR3 sequence reads: CASIRDSLNQPQHF. In DNA form, the CDR3 reads TGTGCCAGCATTAGGGACAGCCTAAATCAGCCCCAGCATTTT.

The chain carries TRBV27 and TRBJ2-1; possibly TRBD1 or TRBD2 for D (6 bases each). There are 16 residues in the CDR3. The germline gives CDR1 MNHEY, CDR2 SMNVEV (reference sequence). V dropped 2 bases and J dropped 2 bases, with 13 bases sitting between them. The CDR3 sequence: CASSLRWGAAYNEQFF. As DNA, the CDR3 is TGTGCCAGCAGTTTAAGGTGGGGGGCCGCCTACAATGAGCAGTTCTTC.

This clonotype came up a few times. This chain uses TRBV19 with TRBJ1-1; TRBD1 is a possible D gene (6 bases). The germline CDR1 and CDR2 sequences are LNHDA and SQIVND (reference sequence). The V gene lost 6 bases and the J gene lost 1 base, with 15 bases spanning the gap. The CDR3 covers 15 residues. The CDR3 reads CASSRVPGANTEAFF. CDR3 DNA: TGTGCCAGTAGCCGCGTCCCAGGGGCGAACACTGAAGCTTTCTTT. The full variable domain, rest sourced from reference TRBV19 and TRBJ1-1, is DGGITQSPKYLFRKEGQNVTLSCEQNLNHDAMYWYRQDPGQGLRLIYYSQIVNDFQKGDIAEGYSVSREKKESFPLTVTSAQKNPTAFYLCASSRVPGANTEAFFGQGTRLTVV.

This chain connects TRBV7-2 to TRBJ1-2, with 7 nucleotides matching TRBD1. The CDR3 runs 14 residues. V was pared by 3 bases and J by 6 bases, with 7 bases of the junction left unmatched. The germline V gene has CDR1 SGHTA and CDR2 FQGNSA. CDR3 amino acids: CASSLDSGTDGYTF. In DNA, the CDR3 is TGTGCCAGCAGCTTGGATTCCGGGACAGATGGCTACACCTTC.

About this clonotype itself: One end of the junction varies from germline; a read error may be responsible. The chain combines TRBV28 with TRBJ2-5, with D unresolved. The CDR3 loop spans 15 amino acids. Germline V CDR1 and CDR2: MDHEN, SYDVKM. The CDR3 region has the DNA TGTGCCGGCAGTCCAGTGGACGGACGTCACGAGACCCAGTACTTC. It encodes CAGSPVDGRHETQYF.

This chain uses TRBV7-8 with TRBJ2-7; 7 bases fit TRBD2. The CDR3 contains 13 residues. Germline CDR1 is SGHVS and CDR2 is FQNEAQ. The trim removed 1 base at V and 6 bases at J, leaving 3 bases unmatched. In nucleotides, the CDR3 is TGTGCCAGCAGCTTAGGAGCGGGGTCCGAGCAGTACGTC. It codes for CASSLGAGSEQYV.

V gene TRBV20-1 combines with J gene TRBJ2-1; perhaps TRBD2 as D (6 bases). The germline V gene encodes CDR1 DFQATT and CDR2 SNEGSKA (reference sequence). The CDR3 is made up of 13 amino acids. V dropped 6 bases and J dropped 6 bases, with 15 bases sitting between them. This chain's CDR3 is CSAARGEANEQFF. Written as DNA, the CDR3 is TGCAGTGCAGCCAGAGGGGAGGCCAATGAGCAGTTCTTC.

This clonotype showed up just a few times. V gene TRBV7-9 combines with J gene TRBJ2-1; either TRBD1 or TRBD2 may supply D (6 bases each). V was pared by 1 base and J by 4 bases, with 11 bases between. The CDR3 has 15 residues. CDR1 is SEHNR and CDR2 is FQNEAQ in the germline V gene (reference sequence). The CDR3 spells CASSLGGAWYNEQFF. CDR3 coding DNA: TGTGCCAGCAGCTTAGGGGGGGCCTGGTACAATGAGCAGTTCTTC.

This clonotype was detected many times. The chain uses TRBV7-2 and TRBJ2-7, with TRBD1 as a possible D gene (6 bases). The V end lost 5 bases, the J end lost 3 bases, and 8 bases lay between the germline ends. The CDR3 runs to 12 residues. Germline lookup yields CDR1 SGHTA and CDR2 FQGNSA. CDR3 coding DNA: TGTGCCAGCAGCAGGGACAACTACGAGCAGTACTTC. Translating gives CASSRDNYEQYF. The full variable domain, rest sourced from reference TRBV7-2 and TRBJ2-7, is GAGVSQSPSNKVTEKGKDVELRCDPISGHTALYWYRQSLGQGLEFLIYFQGNSAPDKSGLPSDRFSAERTGGSVSTLTIQRTQQEDSAVYLCASSRDNYEQYFGPGTRLTVT.

The chain combines TRBV27 with TRBJ2-5; 8 bases map to TRBD1. This CDR3 region has 14 residues. Trimming cost V 5 bases and J 4 bases; bases outside gene matches: 6. Looked up from germline, CDR1 is MNHEY and CDR2 is SMNVEV (reference sequence). CDR3 protein: CASSPTGVPETQYF. The CDR3 DNA reads as TGTGCCAGCAGTCCGACAGGGGTGCCAGAGACCCAGTACTTC.

This rearrangement joins TRBV20-1 to TRBJ2-1; D is possibly TRBD2 (6 bases). Germline V gene lookup returns CDR1 DFQATT and CDR2 SNEGSKA (reference sequence). This CDR3 is built from 15 residues. V gave up 5 bases and J gave up 6 bases, with 20 bases separating them. CDR3 nucleotides: TGCAGTGCTCGCTTACTAAGACCGGAGGGCAATGAGCAGTTCTTC. Translation: CSARLLRPEGNEQFF.

The CDR3 sequence is CASSVAQGPGTQYF. Here the CDR3 DNA reads TGTGCCAGCAGTGTAGCTCAGGGACCAGGTACGCAGTATTTT. This chain links TRBV27 with TRBJ2-3; tentatively, D is TRBD1 or TRBD2 (5 bases each). Between the trimmed V and J ends, which lost 5 bases and 8 bases, there was a span of 17 bases. The CDR3 length is 14 residues. Germline V gene lookup returns CDR1 MNHEY and CDR2 SMNVEV (reference sequence).

The chain has TRBV29-1 and TRBJ2-7; unclear D gene. Germline CDR1 reads SQVTM; CDR2 reads ANQGSEA. The CDR3 spans 12 residues. Trimming pared 4 bases from V and 3 bases from J, leaving 10 bases between. For the CDR3, the DNA is TGCAGCGTTGCGTCAGAGTACTACGAGCAGTACTTC. It is translated as CSVASEYYEQYF.

Only a few counts were recorded for this clonotype. The chain recombines TRBV6-5 with TRBJ2-2; D is tentatively TRBD1 or TRBD2 (6 bases each). V was pared by 2 bases and J by 1 base, with 11 bases between. CDR3 length: 16 residues. Per the germline V gene, CDR1 is MNHEY and CDR2 is SVGAGI. CDR3 region: CASSYARGLNTGELFF. In nucleotides, the CDR3 is TGTGCCAGCAGTTACGCACGGGGGCTGAACACCGGGGAGCTGTTTTTT.